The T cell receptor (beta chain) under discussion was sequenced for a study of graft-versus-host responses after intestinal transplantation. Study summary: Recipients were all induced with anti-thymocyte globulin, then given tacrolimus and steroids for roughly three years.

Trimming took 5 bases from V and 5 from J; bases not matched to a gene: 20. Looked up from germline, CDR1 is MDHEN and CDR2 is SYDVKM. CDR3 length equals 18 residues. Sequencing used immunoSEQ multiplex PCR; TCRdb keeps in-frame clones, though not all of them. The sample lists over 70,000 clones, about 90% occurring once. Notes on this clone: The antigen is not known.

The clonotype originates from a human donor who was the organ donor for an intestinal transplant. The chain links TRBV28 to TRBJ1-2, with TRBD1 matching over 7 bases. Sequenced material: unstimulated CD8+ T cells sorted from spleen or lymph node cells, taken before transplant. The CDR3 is CASSPTGRGMLDGYGYTF. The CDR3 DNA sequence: TGTGCCAGCAGTCCCACGGGCAGGGGGATGTTAGATGGGTATGGCTACACCTTC.